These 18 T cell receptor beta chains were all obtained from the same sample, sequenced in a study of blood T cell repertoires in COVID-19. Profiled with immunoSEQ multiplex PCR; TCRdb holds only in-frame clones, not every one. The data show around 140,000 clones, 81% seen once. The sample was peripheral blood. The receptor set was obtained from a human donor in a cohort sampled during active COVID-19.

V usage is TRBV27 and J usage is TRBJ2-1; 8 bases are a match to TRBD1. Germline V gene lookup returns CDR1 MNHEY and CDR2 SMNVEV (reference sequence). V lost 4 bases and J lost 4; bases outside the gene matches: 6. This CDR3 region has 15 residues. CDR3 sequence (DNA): TGTGCCAGCAGTTCGGACAGGGCAGGGTACAATGAGCAGTTCTTC. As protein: CASSSDRAGYNEQFF.

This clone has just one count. CDR3 region: CASSPPGPSNQPQHF. In DNA, the CDR3 is TGTGCCAGCTCACCACCGGGGCCTAGCAATCAGCCCCAGCATTTT. J is TRBJ1-5 and V is TRBV18, with D perhaps matching TRBD1 (5 bases). The CDR3 loop spans 15 amino acids. V lost 0 bases and J 0 bases, leaving 6 bases between the germline ends. Per the germline V gene, CDR1 is KGHSH and CDR2 is LQKENI.

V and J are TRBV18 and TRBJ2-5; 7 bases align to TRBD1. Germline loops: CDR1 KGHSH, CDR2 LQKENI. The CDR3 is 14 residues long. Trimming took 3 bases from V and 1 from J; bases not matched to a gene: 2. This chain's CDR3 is CASSPRTGQETQYF. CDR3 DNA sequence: TGTGCCAGCTCACCTAGGACAGGCCAAGAGACCCAGTACTTC.

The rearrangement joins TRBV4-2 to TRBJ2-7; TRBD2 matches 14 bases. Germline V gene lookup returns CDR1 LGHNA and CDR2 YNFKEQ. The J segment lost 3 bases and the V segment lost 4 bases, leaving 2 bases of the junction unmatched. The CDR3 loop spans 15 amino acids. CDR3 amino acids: CASSPGLAGVYEQYF. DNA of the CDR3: TGTGCCAGCAGCCCGGGACTAGCGGGAGTCTACGAGCAGTACTTC.

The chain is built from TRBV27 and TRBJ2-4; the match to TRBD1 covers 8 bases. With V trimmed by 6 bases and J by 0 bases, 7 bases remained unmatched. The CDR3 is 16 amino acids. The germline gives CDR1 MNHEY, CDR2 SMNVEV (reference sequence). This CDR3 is CASSQDRVEAKNIQYF. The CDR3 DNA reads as TGTGCCAGCAGCCAGGACAGGGTCGAAGCCAAAAACATTCAGTACTTC.

CDR3 region: CASRGGKGETQYF. As DNA, the CDR3 is TGTGCCAGTCGCGGGGGGAAAGGAGAGACCCAGTACTTC. V is TRBV12-3 or TRBV12-4 and J is TRBJ2-5; 8 bases are a match to TRBD2. This CDR3 comprises 13 residues. The trim removed 9 bases at V and 4 bases at J, leaving 7 bases unmatched.

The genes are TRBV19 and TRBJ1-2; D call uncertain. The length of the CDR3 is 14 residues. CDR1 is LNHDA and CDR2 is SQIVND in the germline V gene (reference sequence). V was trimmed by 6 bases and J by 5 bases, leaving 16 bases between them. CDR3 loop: CASREQAGRYGYTF. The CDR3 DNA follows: TGTGCCAGTAGGGAGCAGGCGGGGAGATATGGCTACACCTTC.

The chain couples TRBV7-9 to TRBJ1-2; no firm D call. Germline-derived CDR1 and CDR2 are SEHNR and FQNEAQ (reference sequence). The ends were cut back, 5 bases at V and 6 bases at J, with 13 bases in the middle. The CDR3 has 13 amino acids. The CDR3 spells CASSVAGPNGYTF. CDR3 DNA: TGTGCCAGCAGCGTGGCGGGTCCTAATGGCTACACCTTC.

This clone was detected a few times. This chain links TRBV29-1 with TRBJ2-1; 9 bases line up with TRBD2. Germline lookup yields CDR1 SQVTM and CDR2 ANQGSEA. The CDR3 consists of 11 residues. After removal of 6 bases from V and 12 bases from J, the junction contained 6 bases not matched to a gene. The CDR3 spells CSVELAGPQFF. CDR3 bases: TGCAGCGTGGAACTAGCGGGCCCGCAGTTCTTC.

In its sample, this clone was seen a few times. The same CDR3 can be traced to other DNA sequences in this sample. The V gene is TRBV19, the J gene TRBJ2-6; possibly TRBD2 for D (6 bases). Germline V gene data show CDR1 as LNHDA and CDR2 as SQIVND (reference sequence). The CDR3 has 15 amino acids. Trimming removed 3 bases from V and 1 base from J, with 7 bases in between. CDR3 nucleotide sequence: TGTGCCAGTAGTATTGGGGGGTCTGGGGCCAACGTCCTGACTTTC. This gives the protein CASSIGGSGANVLTF.

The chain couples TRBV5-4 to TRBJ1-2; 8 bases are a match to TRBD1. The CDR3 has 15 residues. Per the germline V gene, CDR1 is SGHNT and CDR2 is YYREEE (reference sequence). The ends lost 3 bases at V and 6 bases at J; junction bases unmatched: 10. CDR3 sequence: CASSSPTGGSNGYTF. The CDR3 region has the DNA TGTGCCAGCAGCTCCCCCACAGGGGGGAGTAATGGCTACACCTTC.

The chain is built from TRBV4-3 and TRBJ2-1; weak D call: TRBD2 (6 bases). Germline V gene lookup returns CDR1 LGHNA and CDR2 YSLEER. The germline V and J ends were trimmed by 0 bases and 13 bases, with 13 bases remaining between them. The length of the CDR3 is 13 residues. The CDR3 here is CASSQDYGSLQFF. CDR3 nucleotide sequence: TGCGCCAGCAGCCAAGATTACGGGAGTCTACAGTTCTTC.

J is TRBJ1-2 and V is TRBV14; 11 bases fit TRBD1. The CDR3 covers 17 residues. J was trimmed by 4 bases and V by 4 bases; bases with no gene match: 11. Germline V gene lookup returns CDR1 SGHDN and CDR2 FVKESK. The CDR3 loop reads CASSPIADRGRAYGYTF. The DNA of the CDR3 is TGTGCCAGCAGCCCGATTGCGGACAGGGGGCGCGCCTATGGCTACACCTTC.

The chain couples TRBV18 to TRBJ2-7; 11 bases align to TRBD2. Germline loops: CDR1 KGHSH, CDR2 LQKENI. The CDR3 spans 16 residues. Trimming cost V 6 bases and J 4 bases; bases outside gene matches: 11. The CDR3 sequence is CASSLTLAGVRYEQYF. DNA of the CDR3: TGTGCCAGCTCGCTAACACTAGCGGGAGTTCGGTACGAGCAGTACTTC.

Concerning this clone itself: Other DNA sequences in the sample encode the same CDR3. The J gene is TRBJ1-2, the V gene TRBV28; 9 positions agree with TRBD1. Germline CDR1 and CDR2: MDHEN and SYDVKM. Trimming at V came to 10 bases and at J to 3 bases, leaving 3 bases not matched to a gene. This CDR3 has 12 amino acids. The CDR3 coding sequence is TGTGCCACCGGACAGGGGTACTATGGCTACACCTTC. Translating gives CATGQGYYGYTF.

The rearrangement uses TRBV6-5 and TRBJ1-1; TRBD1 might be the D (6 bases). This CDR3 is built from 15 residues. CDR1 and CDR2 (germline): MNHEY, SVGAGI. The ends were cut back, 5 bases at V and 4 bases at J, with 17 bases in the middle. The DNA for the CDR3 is TGTGCCAGCAGTCCGTCCAGGGGAGGGGTCACTGAAGCTTTCTTT. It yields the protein CASSPSRGGVTEAFF.

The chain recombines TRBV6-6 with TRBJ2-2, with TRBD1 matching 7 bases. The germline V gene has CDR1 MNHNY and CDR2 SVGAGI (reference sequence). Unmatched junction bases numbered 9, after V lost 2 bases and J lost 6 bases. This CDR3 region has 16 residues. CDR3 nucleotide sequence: TGTGCCAGCAGTTACCCTCAGGGGGTTGGGGCCGGGGAGCTGTTTTTT. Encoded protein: CASSYPQGVGAGELFF.

The CDR3 is CASSPTVRTGNSYEQYF. The CDR3 nucleotides are TGTGCCAGCAGCCCGACGGTGCGCACAGGGAACTCCTACGAGCAGTACTTC. The chain joins TRBV3-1 (or the pseudogene TRBV3-2) to TRBJ2-7, with D possibly TRBD1 on 6 matching bases. CDR1 and CDR2 from the germline V gene are LGHDT and YNNKEL (reference sequence). Trimming removed 4 bases at V and 0 bases at J, with 19 bases between. The CDR3 is 17 amino acids.